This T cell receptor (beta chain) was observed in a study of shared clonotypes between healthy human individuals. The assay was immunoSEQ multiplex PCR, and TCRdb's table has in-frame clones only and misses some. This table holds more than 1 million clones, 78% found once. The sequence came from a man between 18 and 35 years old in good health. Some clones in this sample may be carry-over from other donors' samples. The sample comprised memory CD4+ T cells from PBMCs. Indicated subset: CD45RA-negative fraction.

The CDR3 DNA follows: TGTGCCAGCAGAGCCGGACAGGGGGGGGCCTACGAGCAGTACTTC. It specifies CASRAGQGGAYEQYF. The rearrangement joins TRBV2 to TRBJ2-7; 10 positions agree with TRBD1. The CDR3 has 15 residues. Per germline, CDR1 SNHLY and CDR2 FYNNEI. The J segment lost 2 bases and the V segment lost 6 bases, leaving 7 bases of the junction unmatched. Based on the CDR3 plus reference TRBV2 and TRBJ2-7, the full variable domain is EPEVTQTPSHQVTQMGQEVILRCVPISNHLYFYWYRQILGQKVEFLVSFYNNEISEKSEIFDDQFSVERPDGSNFTLKIRSTKLEDSAMYFCASRAGQGGAYEQYFGPGTRLTVT.